This T cell receptor (beta chain) was identified during a study of cytomegalovirus exposure and HLA in healthy donors. On this clone: Its antigen is not identified.

The PCR employed 60 Vbeta primers together with 13 Jbeta primers. Original processing notes: It was a later analysis that counted around 85 million unique TCR beta chains, of which some 12 million were shared. Some clones are missing from TCRdb's copy, which holds only in-frame ones; the method was immunoSEQ multiplex PCR. V and J calls and clone size are given by that table; D and trimming were obtained from the DNA. This sample yields about 110,000 clones, of which over 60% are seen a single time; under 6.5% belongs to the top ten. The CDR3 covers 16 residues. V lost 5 bases, J lost 5 bases, and 10 bases stayed unmatched. From germline, CDR1 is KGHSH and CDR2 LQKENI. Study outcomes and limitations: According to the study, approximately 150 TCR beta chains were cytomegalovirus-associated. A later analysis associated 16,951 TCR beta sequences with HLA alleles at a 0.05 false discovery rate. Segments of the TCR beta V type were, in most cases, productive about 90% or about 30% of the time in an earlier analysis.

The specimen was PBMCs. This TCR was sampled from a woman aged 50 to 65 in good health and CMV-seropositive. The V gene is TRBV18, the J gene TRBJ2-2; 8 bases fit TRBD2. The CDR3 DNA is TGTGCCAGCTCAGAGTCCGGGGGGGCCTTGACCGGGGAGCTGTTTTTT. Translating it yields CASSESGGALTGELFF.